The rows below give T cell receptor beta chains drawn from one sample of a study of regulatory T cells in long-lasting Graves disease. TCRdb itself ran the multiplex PCR reads through MiXCR, one entry per CDR3 protein. The repertoire has about 620,000 distinct CDR3 sequences, 16% of them found once; the top ten carry around 18%. These same records also appear under a second study, on T cells in Graves' hyperthyroidism and ophthalmopathy.

Material: peripheral blood mononuclear cells (PBMCs), obtained at new diagnosis, from a patient treated with antithyroid drugs. Source of these receptors: a woman aged 25 to 39 with Graves disease. CDR3s include the opening cysteine and the closing phenylalanine or tryptophan. The order of the fields is clone size, V gene, J gene, D gene, CDR3 DNA, CDR3 protein. A D gene is named only where the DNA matches it firmly. Only some rows state a clone size, as once, few, many or a class for expanded clones.

NA	TRBV25-1	TRBJ2-7	NA	TGTGCCAGCAGTGAATCACGGGGGCAGTCAAACGAGCAGTACTTC	CASSESRGQSNEQYF
many	TRBV20-1	TRBJ2-7	NA	TGCAGTGCTAGAGATCCGGCAGGGGACTCCTACGAGCAGTACTTC	CSARDPAGDSYEQYF
NA	TRBV27	TRBJ2-6	TRBD1	TGTGCCAGCAGTGAGACAGGGACTGGGGCCAACGTCCTGACTTTC	CASSETGTGANVLTF
many	TRBV7-9	TRBJ1-2	NA	TGTGCCAGCAGCTCTACCCCGTATGGCTACACCTTC	CASSSTPYGYTF
many	TRBV7-2	TRBJ1-5	NA	TGTGCCAGCAGCTTTCAACAGGGTGGCAATCAGCCCCAGCATTTT	CASSFQQGGNQPQHF
NA	TRBV30	TRBJ1-2	NA	TGTGCCTGGACCCCCCTCGGGGGCGGCTACACCTTC	CAWTPLGGGYTF
NA	TRBV7-3	TRBJ2-1	TRBD2	TGTGCCAGCAGCTCCTCTGGCGGGGGCAATGAGCAGTTCTTC	CASSSSGGGNEQFF
many	TRBV6-1	TRBJ1-2	NA	TGTGCCAGCAGGGTAGCCCGAGCGGTTGGCTACACCTTC	CASRVARAVGYTF
few	TRBV18	TRBJ2-5	TRBD1	TGTGCCAGCTCACCACGTGTTACAGGGGGAGAGACCCAGTACTTC	CASSPRVTGGETQYF
many	TRBV30	TRBJ1-1	NA	TGTGCTCGCCACACAGGAGACACTGAAGCTTTCTTT	CARHTGDTEAFF
many	TRBV7-8	TRBJ2-7	TRBD2	TGTGCCAGCAGATTGGCGGGGGACGGACCCTACGAGCAGTACTTC	CASRLAGDGPYEQYF
many	TRBV6-1	TRBJ1-1	NA	TGTGCCAGCTCACCCTCTCCCTCACAAGCTTTCTTT	CASSPSPSQAFF
few	TRBV28	TRBJ2-6	NA	TGTGCCAGCAGACAAGCTTCTTCTGGGGCCAACGTCCTGACTTTC	CASRQASSGANVLTF
NA	TRBV27	TRBJ2-7	TRBD2	TGTGCCAGCAAGCTGGGGACTAGCGGGAGCGAGCAGTACTTC	CASKLGTSGSEQYF
many	TRBV12-3/TRBV12-4	TRBJ2-7	TRBD2	TGTGCCAGCAGTTCCCGTTATCGACTAGCGGGATTTATCTACGAGCAGTACTTC	CASSSRYRLAGFIYEQYF
NA	TRBV20-1	TRBJ2-3	NA	TGCAGTGCGGTACGGGATTCAGATACGCAGTATTTT	CSAVRDSDTQYF
many	TRBV28	TRBJ1-1	NA	TGTGCCAGCAGTTTATTCGGGGGTCAGACTGAAGCTTTCTTT	CASSLFGGQTEAFF
many	TRBV6-2/TRBV6-3	TRBJ2-1	NA	TGTGCCAGCAGTGCGGACTTAGGGGGAGGGTCCAATGAGCAGTTCTTC	CASSADLGGGSNEQFF
NA	TRBV5-5	TRBJ2-6	NA	TGTGCCAGCAGCTTAGGGGTCGCCGGGGCCAACGTCCTGACTTTC	CASSLGVAGANVLTF
many	TRBV28	TRBJ1-4	TRBD1	TGTGCCAGCAGTCCACAGGGGATTATCAGTGAAAAACTGTTTTTT	CASSPQGIISEKLFF
NA	TRBV28	TRBJ1-2	TRBD1	TGTGCCAGCAGTCCGGGACAGGTCTTCCACACCTTC	CASSPGQVFHTF
many	TRBV7-2	TRBJ1-1	NA	TGTGCCAGCAGATCCATGGGGTACACTGAAGCTTTCTTT	CASRSMGYTEAFF
few	TRBV3-1	TRBJ1-4	NA	TGTGCCAGCAGCCTATCGGGTGGTGGTAATGAAAAACTGTTTTTT	CASSLSGGGNEKLFF
many	TRBV7-9	TRBJ1-2	TRBD1	TGTGCCAGCAGCCCGACAGGGACTAACTATGGCTACACCTTC	CASSPTGTNYGYTF
few	TRBV5-1	TRBJ1-4	TRBD1	TGCGCCAGCAGCTACCGGACAGGGGTGGAGGAAAAACTGTTTTTT	CASSYRTGVEEKLFF
many	TRBV6-1	TRBJ2-1	NA	TGTGCCAGCGCGTTGTTCCAGGGAGTGAATGAGCAGTTCTTC	CASALFQGVNEQFF
few	TRBV5-1	TRBJ2-3	NA	TGCGCCAGCAGCTCCAGGTCGGATAGCACAGATACGCAGTATTTT	CASSSRSDSTDTQYF
many	TRBV28	TRBJ1-1	NA	TGTGCCAGCAGTCTCCAGCCCCCCTTGGGAGCTTTCTTT	CASSLQPPLGAFF
few	TRBV28	TRBJ2-3	NA	TGTGCCAGCAGTTCCTCGCAGTTGAACTACGTAGTCACAGATACGCAGTATTTT	CASSSSQLNYVVTDTQYF
NA	TRBV19	TRBJ1-2	NA	TGTGCCAGTAGTATTATCACAGTCGGCGGCTACACCTTC	CASSIITVGGYTF
many	TRBV2	TRBJ2-3	NA	TGTGCCAGCACCAAGTTGGCTAGCGGCACAGATACGCAGTATTTT	CASTKLASGTDTQYF
many	TRBV10-3	TRBJ2-7	NA	TGTGCCATCAGTGAGTCTTTCGACGAGCAGTACTTC	CAISESFDEQYF
NA	TRBV20-1	TRBJ2-4	NA	TGCAGTGCTGCGGGCTTGGCCAAAAACATTCAGTACTTC	CSAAGLAKNIQYF
NA	TRBV29-1	TRBJ2-5	TRBD1	TGCAGCGTCGAGAAACAGGGGGCGAAGGAGACCCAGTACTTC	CSVEKQGAKETQYF
many	TRBV6-5	TRBJ1-2	TRBD1	TGTGCCAGCAGTTACTCGTTCGACAGGGAGAACTATGGCTACACCTTC	CASSYSFDRENYGYTF
NA	TRBV3-1	TRBJ2-7	TRBD2	TGTGCCAGCAGCCTGGGTCGCGGGGGCTCCTACGAGCAGTACTTC	CASSLGRGGSYEQYF
NA	TRBV7-9	TRBJ2-5	NA	TGTGCCAGCGCGTCCGTCGCAGCCAAAGAGACCCAGTACTTC	CASASVAAKETQYF
NA	TRBV9	TRBJ2-4	TRBD1	TGTGCCAGCAGCCCCAGGGGGGCCAAAAACATTCAGTACTTC	CASSPRGAKNIQYF
few	TRBV5-8	TRBJ1-1	NA	TGTGCCAGTCATCCCCGGGGAACTGAAGCTTTCTTT	CASHPRGTEAFF
NA	TRBV9	TRBJ2-1	NA	TGTGCCAGCAGCGTAGGGGTTAGTATCGATGAGCAGTTCTTC	CASSVGVSIDEQFF